Presented here are 4 T cell receptor beta chains from one specimen sequenced in a study of blood T cells in healthy people across ages. The second PCR ran roughly 6 to 12 cycles with a sample-barcoded 5' primer and J-beta primers. TCRdb re-derived calls from the 5' RACE reads in MiXCR, one entry per CDR3 protein. The sample yields 890,000 or so distinct CDR3 sequences, around 68% seen once. The sample was blood. These TCRs come from a man aged 30-40 years in good health.

The chain uses TRBV4-2 and TRBJ2-3, with 10 bases that match TRBD2. Germline V gene sequence: CDR1 LGHNA, CDR2 YNFKEQ. The V gene end was trimmed by 3 bases and the J gene end by 0 bases; junction bases not matched to a gene: 12. The CDR3 covers 19 residues. The CDR3 DNA reads as TGTGCCAGCAGCCACCTTCCGCTAGCGGGGGCCACAAGCACAGATACGCAGTATTTT. Residues: CASSHLPLAGATSTDTQYF.

V and J are TRBV7-9 and TRBJ2-1, with D perhaps matching TRBD1 or TRBD2 (5 bases each). The CDR3 length is 15 residues. Germline loops: CDR1 SEHNR, CDR2 FQNEAQ (reference sequence). V was trimmed by 5 bases and J by 3 bases, leaving 14 bases between them. DNA for the CDR3: TGTGCCAGCAGCACAAGGGACGGGGTCTACAATGAGCAGTTCTTC. Translating it yields CASSTRDGVYNEQFF.

This chain uses TRBV7-9 with TRBJ1-2; D gene unclear. The V gene lost 5 bases and the J gene lost 4 bases, with 8 bases spanning the gap. CDR1 and CDR2 from the germline V gene are SEHNR and FQNEAQ (reference sequence). The CDR3 consists of 12 residues. Here the CDR3 DNA reads TGTGCCAGCAGCGAGGACGCCTATGGCTACACCTTC. Amino acids: CASSEDAYGYTF.

Note on this clonotype: This clone may be a read error of a much larger clone one base away. The gene calls are TRBV2 and TRBJ2-5; D may match TRBD1 or TRBD2 (5 bases each). The J call may be wrong; the DNA end is better matched by TRBJ2-1. This CDR3 is 14 amino acids long. Germline V gene data show CDR1 as SNHLY and CDR2 as FYNNEI. The CDR3 protein is CASSGRDLKETQFF. In nucleotides, the CDR3 is TGTGCCAGCAGTGGAAGGGACCTGAAAGAGACCCAGTTCTTC.